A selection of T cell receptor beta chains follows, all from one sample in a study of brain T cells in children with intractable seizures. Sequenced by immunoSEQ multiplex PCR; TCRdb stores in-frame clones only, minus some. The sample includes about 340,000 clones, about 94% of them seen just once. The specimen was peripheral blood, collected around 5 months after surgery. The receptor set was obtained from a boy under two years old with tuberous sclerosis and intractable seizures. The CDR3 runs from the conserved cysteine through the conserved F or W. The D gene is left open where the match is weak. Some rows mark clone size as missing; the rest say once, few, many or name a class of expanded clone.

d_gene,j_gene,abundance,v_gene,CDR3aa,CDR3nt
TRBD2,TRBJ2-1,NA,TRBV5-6,CASSHGGAYNEQFF,TGTGCCAGCAGCCACGGGGGGGCCTACAATGAGCAGTTCTTC
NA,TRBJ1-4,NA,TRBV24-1,CATRALGTTNEKLFF,TGTGCCACCAGGGCCCTTGGGACAACTAATGAAAAACTGTTTTTT
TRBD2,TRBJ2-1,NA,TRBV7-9,CASSLVGLAGETNEQFF,TGTGCCAGCAGCTTAGTGGGACTAGCGGGAGAAACCAATGAGCAGTTCTTC
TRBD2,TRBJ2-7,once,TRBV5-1,CASSLPEGSGTLYEQYF,TGCGCCAGCAGCTTGCCCGAGGGTAGCGGGACCCTTTACGAGCAGTACTTC
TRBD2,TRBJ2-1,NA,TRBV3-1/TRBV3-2,CASSMTSGITGQFF,TGTGCCAGCAGCATGACTAGCGGGATTACCGGTCAGTTCTTC
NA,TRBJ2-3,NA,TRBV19,CASSTLAGTDTQYF,TGTGCCAGTAGTACCTTAGCGGGCACAGATACGCAGTATTTT
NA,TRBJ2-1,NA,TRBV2,CASSDRGEQFF,TGTGCCAGCAGTGATAGGGGTGAGCAGTTCTTC
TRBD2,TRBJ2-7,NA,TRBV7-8,CASSPGTSGSYEQYF,TGTGCCAGCAGCCCCGGGACTAGCGGAAGCTACGAGCAGTACTTC
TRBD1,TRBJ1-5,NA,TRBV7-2,CASSQGQNSNQPQHF,TGTGCCAGCAGCCAGGGACAGAATAGCAATCAGCCCCAGCATTTT
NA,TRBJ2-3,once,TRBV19,CASSMGVSTDTQYF,TGTGCCAGTAGTATGGGGGTGAGCACAGATACGCAGTATTTT
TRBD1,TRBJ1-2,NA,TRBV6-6,CASSPDRVSIRIYGYTF,TGTGCCAGCAGTCCCGACAGGGTATCAATCCGAATCTATGGCTACACCTTC
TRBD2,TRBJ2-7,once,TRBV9,CASSVELRGGGQYF,TGTGCCAGCAGCGTAGAGTTGCGGGGGGGCGGGCAGTACTTC
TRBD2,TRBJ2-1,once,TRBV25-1,CASSVLAGHPYNEQFF,TGTGCCAGCAGTGTCCTAGCGGGACATCCGTACAATGAGCAGTTCTTC
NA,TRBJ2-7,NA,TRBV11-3,CASSLVDVVVVGEQYF,TGTGCCAGCAGCTTAGTCGACGTGGTTGTCGTGGGCGAGCAGTACTTC
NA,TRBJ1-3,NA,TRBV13,CASSLRGAGNTIYF,TGTGCCAGCAGCTTGAGGGGGGCCGGAAACACCATATATTTT
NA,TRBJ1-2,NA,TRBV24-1,CATSETGTTGGYTF,TGTGCCACCAGTGAGACCGGGACCACGGGGGGCTACACCTTC
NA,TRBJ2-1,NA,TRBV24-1,CATSVRGQRRQFF,TGTGCCACCAGTGTAAGGGGACAAAGAAGGCAGTTCTTC
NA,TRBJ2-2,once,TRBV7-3,CASSFGLHTGELFF,TGTGCCAGCAGCTTCGGACTGCACACCGGGGAGCTGTTTTTT
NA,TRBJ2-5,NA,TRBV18,CASSPGETQYF,TGTGCCAGCTCACCAGGGGAGACCCAGTACTTC
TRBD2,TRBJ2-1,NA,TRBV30,CAWSVRSSGSGNEQFF,TGTGCCTGGAGTGTACGATCTAGCGGGAGCGGGAATGAGCAGTTCTTC
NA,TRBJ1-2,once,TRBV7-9,CASSQDSNYGYTF,TGTGCCAGCAGCCAGGACAGTAACTATGGCTACACCTTC
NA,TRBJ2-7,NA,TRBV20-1,CSASAGREYEQYF,TGCAGTGCTAGTGCCGGCAGGGAATACGAGCAGTACTTC
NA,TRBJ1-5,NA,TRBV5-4,CAPHRPYSNQPQHF,TGTGCCCCCCATAGGCCGTATAGCAATCAGCCCCAGCATTTT
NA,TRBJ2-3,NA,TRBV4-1,CASSQEGYEDTQYF,TGCGCCAGCAGCCAAGAGGGCTATGAGGATACGCAGTATTTT
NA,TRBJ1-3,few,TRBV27,CASSSNPRANTIYF,TGTGCCAGCAGTTCCAACCCTAGGGCGAACACCATATATTTT
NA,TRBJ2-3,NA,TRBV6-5,CASRRDHTDTQYF,TGTGCCAGCAGACGGGACCACACAGATACGCAGTATTTT
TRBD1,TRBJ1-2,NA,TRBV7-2,CASSSYLTGDYGYTF,TGTGCCAGCAGCTCCTACCTAACAGGGGACTATGGCTACACCTTC
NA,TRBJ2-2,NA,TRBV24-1,CATSDRANTGELFF,TGTGCCACCAGTGATCGGGCGAACACCGGGGAGCTGTTTTTT
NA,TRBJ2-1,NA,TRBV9,CASEQGGLGNEQFF,TGTGCCAGCGAGCAGGGCGGGCTAGGCAATGAGCAGTTCTTC
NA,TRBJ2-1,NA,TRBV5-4,CASSLGSSSYNEQFF,TGTGCCAGCAGCTTGGGTTCAAGCTCCTACAATGAGCAGTTCTTC
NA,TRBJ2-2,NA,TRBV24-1,CATSDLRGPNTGELFF,TGTGCCACCAGTGATTTGCGTGGACCGAACACCGGGGAGCTGTTTTTT
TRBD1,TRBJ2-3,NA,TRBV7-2,CASSLETFPGGYTDTQYF,TGTGCCAGCAGCTTAGAGACTTTTCCAGGGGGTTACACAGATACGCAGTATTTT
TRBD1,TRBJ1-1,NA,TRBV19,CASSPRTGRNTEAFF,TGTGCCAGTAGTCCCCGGACAGGGAGGAACACTGAAGCTTTCTTT
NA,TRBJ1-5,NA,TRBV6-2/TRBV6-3,CASSYSLAGNQPQHF,TGTGCCAGCAGTTACTCGTTAGCAGGGAACCAGCCCCAGCATTTT